Presented here are 28 T cell receptor beta chains from one specimen sequenced in a study of T cells in Graves' hyperthyroidism and ophthalmopathy. TCR beta CDR3 region amplification was performed from RNA transcripts. The HTBI primer set was used in a first-round RT-PCR of the TCR CDR3. TCRdb fed the multiplex PCR reads into MiXCR, producing one record per CDR3 protein. The sample yields 610,000 or so distinct CDR3 sequences, 40% to 55% seen once. Sequencing was performed on peripheral blood or thyroid tissue (not recorded which). The receptors stem from a woman between 18 and 29 years old with Graves' hyperthyroidism.

The chain employs TRBV20-1 and TRBJ1-1, with D possibly matching TRBD1 (5 bases). The CDR3 is 13 residues long. Deletions cut 6 bases from V and 3 bases from J, with 14 bases between. From germline, CDR1 is DFQATT and CDR2 SNEGSKA (reference sequence). DNA of the CDR3: TGCAGTGCAAGCCGGGACGGTTACACTGAAGCTTTCTTT. This translates into CSASRDGYTEAFF.

This clonotype appeared a few times. This chain connects TRBV6-2 or TRBV6-3 to TRBJ1-1; D call uncertain. CDR3 length: 15 residues. V was clipped by 1 base and J by 4 bases, with 13 bases between them. Germline V CDR1 and CDR2: MNHEY, SVGEGT. CDR3 nucleotide sequence: TGTGCCAGCAGTTACTACTTGGAGTTGAGCACTGAAGCTTTCTTT. This translates into CASSYYLELSTEAFF.

As regards this clonotype: A much larger clone lies a single base off, so this may be a read error. V is TRBV10-3 and J is TRBJ2-7; maybe TRBD1 (6 bases). From germline, CDR1 is ENHRY and CDR2 SYGVKD. The CDR3 loop spans 16 amino acids. The CDR3 sequence: CASSYGFGTWNYEQYF. CDR3 DNA sequence: TGTGCCAGCAGTTACGGTTTCGGGACATGGAACTACGAGCAGTACTTC.

V gene TRBV10-3 combines with J gene TRBJ1-5; 7 bases are shared with TRBD1. This CDR3 is 14 amino acids long. The germline V gene encodes CDR1 ENHRY and CDR2 SYGVKD. V lost 5 bases to trimming and J lost 6 bases; unmatched junction nucleotides: 7. The CDR3 nucleotides are TGTGCCATCAGTTATCGACAGGGTCCTCAGCCCCAGCATTTT. Residues: CAISYRQGPQPQHF.

This clonotype was counted at least ten times. This chain links TRBV19 with TRBJ1-1; D is undetermined. Trimming removed 5 bases at V and 7 bases at J, with 11 bases between. The CDR3 covers 12 residues. Looked up from germline, CDR1 is LNHDA and CDR2 is SQIVND (reference sequence). CDR3: CASSHTLDEAFF. CDR3 nucleotides: TGTGCCAGTAGTCACACCCTAGATGAAGCTTTCTTT.

The table lists this clonotype with a few counts. The chain carries TRBV6-1 and TRBJ2-7; either TRBD1 or TRBD2 may supply D (6 bases each). The CDR3 has 15 residues. The V end lost 6 bases, the J end lost 0 bases, and 15 bases lay between the germline ends. CDR1 is MNHNS and CDR2 is SASEGT in the germline V gene. CDR3 coding DNA: TGTGCCAGCAGGAAAGTAGGGGGGAGCTCCTACGAGCAGTACTTC. This translates into CASRKVGGSSYEQYF.

This clonotype occurred many times. The rearrangement joins TRBV29-1 to TRBJ1-2; a weak D match, TRBD1 (5 bases). Germline CDR1 SQVTM, CDR2 ANQGSEA. With 4 bases removed from V and 8 bases from J, the gap between germline ends came to 11 bases. This CDR3 comprises 11 residues. In nucleotides, the CDR3 is TGCAGCGTTGGTGGGGGTTGGGGCTACACCTTC. It specifies CSVGGGWGYTF.

This chain joins TRBV5-1 and TRBJ2-5, with TRBD2 identical over 11 bases. Trimming removed 4 bases from V and 4 bases from J; junction bases left unmatched: 9. The CDR3 has 16 residues. Germline CDR1 reads SGHRS; CDR2 reads YFSETQ. In DNA, the CDR3 is TGCGCCAGCAGCCTCAATAGCGGGAGGGCCTTAGAGACCCAGTACTTC. It codes for CASSLNSGRALETQYF.

Notes on this clonotype: Given a much more abundant clone one base away, this may be a read error. This chain uses TRBV13 with TRBJ1-1; 7 bases are a match to TRBD1. The CDR3 totals 14 residues. Germline V lookup: CDR1 PRHDT, CDR2 FYEKMQ (reference sequence). The chain's CDR3 is CASSSKTGITGAFF. The CDR3 DNA sequence: TGTGCCAGCAGCTCTAAGACAGGGATCACTGGAGCTTTCTTT.

A word on this clonotype: Possible read error: a much larger clone is one base away. The rearrangement uses TRBV7-9 and TRBJ2-7, with 11 positions matching TRBD2. V was clipped by 4 bases and J by 6 bases; unmatched bases: 5. The CDR3 sequence is 14 residues long. The germline CDR1 and CDR2 sequences are SEHNR and FQNEAQ (reference sequence). In DNA form, the CDR3 reads TGTGCCAGCAGCTACACTAGCGGGAGAGGCGAGCAGTACTTC. Translating gives CASSYTSGRGEQYF.

This chain uses TRBV7-9 with TRBJ2-1; D is ambiguous. V lost 2 bases and J lost 5, with 4 bases in between. Germline V lookup: CDR1 SEHNR, CDR2 FQNEAQ (reference sequence). The CDR3 has 12 amino acids. Written as DNA, the CDR3 is TGTGCCAGCAGCTTATTAAACAATGAGCAGTTCTTC. Translating it yields CASSLLNNEQFF.

The table lists this clonotype with a count of one. The V call is TRBV20-1, the J call TRBJ2-7; a weak D match, TRBD2 (7 bases). Between the trimmed V and J ends, which lost 0 bases and 7 bases, there was a span of 19 bases. CDR1 DFQATT and CDR2 SNEGSKA come from the germline V gene (reference sequence). The CDR3 covers 15 residues. CDR3 DNA sequence: TGCAGTGCTAGAGACGGGGGCGGGAGCTTCGATGAGCAGTACTTC. It specifies CSARDGGGSFDEQYF.

As concerns this clonotype: The junction departs from the called germline gene at one end, perhaps through a read error. The chain joins TRBV10-3 to TRBJ1-5; D remains ambiguous. Germline V gene data show CDR1 as ENHRY and CDR2 as SYGVKD. This CDR3 region has 15 residues. The CDR3 coding sequence is TGTGCCATCAGGGCCGGGGAGGTCTCTAATCAGCCCCAACATTTT. Translating gives CAIRAGEVSNQPQHF.

There are many counts of this clonotype. The chain has TRBV6-6 and TRBJ1-1, with D possibly being TRBD1 (5 bases). Germline CDR1 is MNHNY and CDR2 is SVGAGI (reference sequence). The V end lost 5 bases, the J end lost 6 bases, and 10 bases lay between the germline ends. The CDR3 is made up of 12 amino acids. The CDR3 DNA sequence: TGTGCCAGCAGTACAGGCCCCCCTGAAGCTTTCTTT. Translation gives CASSTGPPEAFF.

The chain's CDR3 is CSAPGQGGEQYF. CDR3 nucleotides: TGCAGTGCTCCGGGACAGGGGGGAGAGCAGTACTTC. The V call is TRBV20-1, the J call TRBJ2-7; 11 nucleotides line up with TRBD1. The CDR3 extends over 12 amino acids. The V gene's germline CDR1 is DFQATT and CDR2 SNEGSKA (reference sequence). V trimming: 5 bases; J trimming: 7 bases; junction bases outside the gene matches: 4.

This clonotype has a count of ten or more. The chain has TRBV7-8 and TRBJ2-7; TRBD2 matches at 11 bases. The CDR3 runs to 15 residues. With 5 bases clipped from V and 6 bases from J, the junction kept 9 bases outside the gene matches. Germline V CDR1 and CDR2: SGHVS, FQNEAQ. The CDR3 nucleotides are TGTGCCAGCAGCCAGCTTAGCGGGAGGGCCTCCGAGCAGTACTTC. It translates to CASSQLSGRASEQYF.

In this sample, this clonotype turned up many times. The rearrangement joins TRBV19 to TRBJ1-1; D is uncertain. Germline assignment: CDR1 LNHDA and CDR2 SQIVND (reference sequence). This CDR3 is built from 14 residues. V dropped 1 base and J dropped 4 bases, with 10 bases sitting between them. CDR3 sequence reads: CASSIVYLGTEAFF. The CDR3 coding sequence is TGTGCCAGTAGTATAGTTTACCTAGGCACTGAAGCTTTCTTT.

This clonotype was seen ten or more times. The rearrangement joins TRBV20-1 to TRBJ2-2; tentative D call: TRBD2 (5 bases). The CDR3 covers 14 residues. Trimming left V 6 bases short and J 1 base short, with 12 bases between. Germline V gene data show CDR1 as DFQATT and CDR2 as SNEGSKA (reference sequence). The chain's CDR3 is CSALRARNTGELFF. DNA for the CDR3: TGCAGTGCCCTGCGGGCGAGGAACACCGGGGAGCTGTTTTTT.

There are a few counts of this clonotype. One base away lies a much larger clone, so this may be a sequencing read error. CDR3 sequence reads: CVSSPWGQGDDEQYF. DNA of the CDR3: TGTGTCAGCAGTCCTTGGGGACAGGGGGACGATGAGCAGTACTTC. The rearrangement joins TRBV6-2 or TRBV6-3 to TRBJ2-7; TRBD1 matches 11 bases. The germline V gene has CDR1 MNHEY and CDR2 SVGEGT. The CDR3 has 15 residues.

The V gene is TRBV29-1, the J gene TRBJ1-2, with D perhaps matching TRBD1 (5 bases). Germline assignment: CDR1 SQVTM and CDR2 ANQGSEA. The V end was cut by 8 bases, the J end by 6 bases, with 16 bases between. This CDR3 has 12 amino acids. In nucleotides, the CDR3 is TGCAGCTTAGGGGCCACATATAATGGCTACACCTTC. Its translation is CSLGATYNGYTF.

This clonotype was detected many times. This sequence joins TRBV2 and TRBJ2-2; 7 bases are shared with TRBD2. Germline CDR1 reads SNHLY; CDR2 reads FYNNEI. This CDR3 has 16 amino acids. V shed 11 bases and J 3 bases; nucleotides not matched to a gene: 15. The CDR3 loop reads CAGRERSGTHTGELFF. The CDR3 nucleotides are TGTGCCGGCCGGGAGAGGAGCGGGACGCACACCGGGGAGCTGTTTTTT.

The chain carries TRBV24-1 and TRBJ1-2; D uncertain. The germline gives CDR1 KGHDR, CDR2 SFDVKD. This CDR3 is built from 13 residues. The V end lost 6 bases, the J end lost 6 bases, and 13 bases lay between the germline ends. The CDR3 DNA follows: TGTGCCACCAGTACCGGACTAGCGGATGGCTACACCTTC. It translates to CATSTGLADGYTF.

The gene calls are TRBV12-3 or TRBV12-4 and TRBJ2-7; 11 bases match TRBD1. The CDR3 runs to 15 residues. Losses at the gene ends were 6 bases for V and 2 bases for J; bases not matched to a gene: 6. The CDR3 DNA is TGTGCCAGCAGGGATTCGGGACAGGGGGCCTACGAGCAGTACTTC. Residues: CASRDSGQGAYEQYF.

This clonotype was counted many times. The chain couples TRBV7-9 to TRBJ1-1; D remains ambiguous. Looked up from germline, CDR1 is SEHNR and CDR2 is FQNEAQ (reference sequence). This CDR3 region has 13 residues. Between the trimmed V and J ends, which lost 6 bases and 1 base, there was a span of 9 bases. The CDR3 coding sequence is TGTGCCAGCAGGGTGGGTGCGAACACTGAAGCTTTCTTT. Its translation is CASRVGANTEAFF. The full variable domain, with the rest looked up from reference TRBV7-9 and TRBJ1-1, is DTGVSQNPRHKITKRGQNVTFRCDPISEHNRLYWYRQTLGQGPEFLTYFQNEAQLEKSRLLSDRFSAERPKGSFSTLEIQRTEQGDSAMYLCASRVGANTEAFFGQGTRLTVV.

The CDR3 DNA reads TGTGCCAGCAGCCAAACAGGGACAGGGGACGAGCAGTACTTC. Protein: CASSQTGTGDEQYF. The chain has TRBV7-9 and TRBJ2-7, with 10 bases identical to TRBD1. Per the germline V gene, CDR1 is SEHNR and CDR2 is FQNEAQ (reference sequence). With 5 bases clipped from V and 5 bases from J, the junction kept 6 bases outside the gene matches. The CDR3 sequence is 14 residues long.

This clonotype was seen repeatedly, ten times or more. This chain uses TRBV7-2 with TRBJ2-7, with D perhaps assigned TRBD1 or TRBD2 (7 bases each). The CDR3 sequence is 16 residues long. The germline V gene has CDR1 SGHTA and CDR2 FQGNSA. Deletions cut 4 bases from V and 1 base from J, with 17 bases between. CDR3 DNA sequence: TGTGCCAGCAGCTCCCGGGGAGGGGGCCCTTCCTACGAGCAGTACTTC. The encoded protein is CASSSRGGGPSYEQYF.

This clonotype was counted a few times. The V gene is TRBV29-1, the J gene TRBJ2-7, with 9 bases identical to TRBD2. Germline loops: CDR1 SQVTM, CDR2 ANQGSEA. The junction had 8 bases not matched to a gene; V was cut back by 5 bases and J by 0 bases. The CDR3 loop spans 15 amino acids. In DNA, the CDR3 is TGCAGCGTTAGTGGTGGCGGGAGGGCCTCCTACGAGCAGTACTTC. The encoded protein is CSVSGGGRASYEQYF.

The rearrangement joins TRBV11-1 to TRBJ2-5; 13 nucleotides line up with TRBD2. The ends lost 5 bases at V and 2 bases at J; junction bases unmatched: 5. Germline lookup yields CDR1 SGHAT and CDR2 FQDESV (reference sequence). CDR3 length: 16 residues. Written as DNA, the CDR3 is TGTGCCAGCAGCGGCACTAGCGGGAGGGGGCAAGAGACCCAGTACTTC. This encodes CASSGTSGRGQETQYF.